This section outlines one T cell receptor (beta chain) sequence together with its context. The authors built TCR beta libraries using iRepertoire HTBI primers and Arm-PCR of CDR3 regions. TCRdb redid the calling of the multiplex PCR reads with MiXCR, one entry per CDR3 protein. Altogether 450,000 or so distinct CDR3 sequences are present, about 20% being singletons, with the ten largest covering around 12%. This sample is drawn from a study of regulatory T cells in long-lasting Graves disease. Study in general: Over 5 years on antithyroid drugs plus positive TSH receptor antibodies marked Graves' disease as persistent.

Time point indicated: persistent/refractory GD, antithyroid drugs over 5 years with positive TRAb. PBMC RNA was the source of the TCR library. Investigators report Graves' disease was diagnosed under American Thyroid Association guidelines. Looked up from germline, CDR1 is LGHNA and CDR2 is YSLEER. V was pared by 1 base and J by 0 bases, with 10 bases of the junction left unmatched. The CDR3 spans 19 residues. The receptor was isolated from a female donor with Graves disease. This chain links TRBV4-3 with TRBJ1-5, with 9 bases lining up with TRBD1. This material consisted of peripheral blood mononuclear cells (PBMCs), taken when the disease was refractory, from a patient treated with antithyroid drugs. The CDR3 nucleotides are TGCGCCAGCAGCCAAGGGTTTAAACAGGGGGCTTATAGCAATCAGCCCCAGCATTTT. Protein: CASSQGFKQGAYSNQPQHF.